Listed here are 23 T cell receptor beta chains from one sample, sequenced in a study of blood T cell repertoires in COVID-19. Libraries were prepared by immunoSEQ multiplex PCR; TCRdb keeps only in-frame clonotypes and omits some of them. The sample has about 260,000 clones; roughly 84% are singletons. The sequencing sample was made of peripheral blood. The receptor source for this set is a woman between 40 and 50 years old who had recovered from COVID-19.

The rearrangement links TRBV19 to TRBJ1-3, with 7 bases aligning to TRBD1. This CDR3 comprises 15 residues. V was clipped by 2 bases and J by 4 bases; unmatched bases: 5. Germline assignment: CDR1 LNHDA and CDR2 SQIVND (reference sequence). CDR3 DNA sequence: TGTGCCAGTAGTATAAGCCGGACAGGAGGAAACACCATATATTTT. This translates into CASSISRTGGNTIYF.

The rearrangement uses TRBV27 and TRBJ2-2, with 10 bases identical to TRBD2. Germline V gives CDR1 MNHEY, CDR2 SMNVEV (reference sequence). This CDR3 is built from 16 residues. The trim removed 4 bases at V and 1 base at J, leaving 3 bases unmatched. In DNA form, the CDR3 reads TGTGCCAGCAGTTCTAGCGGGGGCCTGAACACCGGGGAGCTGTTTTTT. This translates into CASSSSGGLNTGELFF.

The chain combines TRBV7-9 with TRBJ1-5, with 7 bases matching TRBD1. The V gene end was trimmed by 5 bases and the J gene end by 0 bases; junction bases not matched to a gene: 4. The CDR3 is made up of 15 amino acids. Germline-derived CDR1 and CDR2 are SEHNR and FQNEAQ (reference sequence). The CDR3 DNA sequence: TGTGCCAGCAGCACCGGACAGGATAGCAATCAGCCCCAGCATTTT. Encoded protein: CASSTGQDSNQPQHF.

The genes are TRBV6-5 and TRBJ2-7, with 7 bases identical to TRBD1. This CDR3 has 15 residues. CDR1 is MNHEY, CDR2 SVGAGI, per germline. V dropped 0 bases and J dropped 2; count of bases not matched to a gene: 4. The CDR3 loop reads CASSYSSGQTYEQYF. CDR3 DNA: TGTGCCAGCAGTTACTCTTCGGGACAGACCTACGAGCAGTACTTC.

This clone was observed a few times. This rearrangement joins TRBV11-2 to TRBJ2-7; 8 bases fit TRBD1. J lost 1 base, V lost 5 bases, and 19 bases had no gene match. CDR1 is SGHAT, CDR2 FQNNGV, per germline. The CDR3 runs to 19 residues. The CDR3 DNA follows: TGTGCCAGCAGCCGAAATCAAGGACAGGGAGGAGTCGGGTCCTACGAGCAGTACTTC. Its translation: CASSRNQGQGGVGSYEQYF.

The chain recombines TRBV7-2 with TRBJ2-3; D is unclear. The CDR3 consists of 13 residues. Germline loops: CDR1 SGHTA, CDR2 FQGNSA. Between the trimmed V and J ends, which lost 5 bases and 4 bases, there was a span of 10 bases. The CDR3: CASSHERADTQYF. The CDR3, as DNA: TGTGCCAGCAGCCACGAACGAGCAGATACGCAGTATTTT.

This clone was seen only once. V is TRBV3-1 (or the pseudogene TRBV3-2) and J is TRBJ2-1; 10 bases map to TRBD2. This CDR3 spans 16 amino acids. Trimming at V came to 3 bases and at J to 5 bases, leaving 7 bases not matched to a gene. Germline V CDR1 and CDR2: LGHDT, YNNKEL (reference sequence). CDR3 coding DNA: TGTGCCAGCAGCCAGGACGTAGCGGGGGGCAACAATGAGCAGTTCTTC. It translates to CASSQDVAGGNNEQFF.

The rearrangement uses TRBV5-5 and TRBJ1-1; TRBD1 matches 7 bases. Losses at the gene ends were 7 bases for V and 4 bases for J; bases not matched to a gene: 16. Germline CDR1 reads SGHKS; CDR2 reads YYEKEE (reference sequence). This CDR3 contains 16 residues. For the CDR3, the DNA is TGTGCCAGCCTACCTAATACAGGGGCAGCTCTCACTGAAGCTTTCTTT. Amino acid sequence: CASLPNTGAALTEAFF.

The chain has TRBV6-5 and TRBJ2-1; D may be TRBD2 (6 bases). V was pared by 6 bases and J by 0 bases, with 12 bases between. The CDR3 contains 15 residues. Germline CDR1 and CDR2: MNHEY and SVGAGI. The CDR3, as DNA: TGTGCCAGCAGGGCGGGACTCTCCTCCTACAATGAGCAGTTCTTC. This translates into CASRAGLSSYNEQFF.

The J gene is TRBJ2-5, the V gene TRBV6-1, with D uncertain. The V gene lost 3 bases and the J gene lost 5 bases, with 7 bases spanning the gap. The CDR3 totals 12 residues. The germline gives CDR1 MNHNS, CDR2 SASEGT. CDR3 protein: CASSDLGETQYF. CDR3 DNA sequence: TGTGCCAGCAGTGACCTCGGGGAGACCCAGTACTTC.

V is TRBV3-1 (or the pseudogene TRBV3-2) and J is TRBJ1-6; TRBD1 matches at 8 bases. The CDR3 totals 15 residues. In germline, CDR1 is LGHDT, CDR2 YNNKEL (reference sequence). V was clipped by 3 bases and J by 9 bases; unmatched bases: 7. CDR3 in DNA: TGTGCCAGCAGCCAGACAGGGGTCGAGGTTTCACCCCTCCACTTT. Translation gives CASSQTGVEVSPLHF.

This chain joins TRBV7-2 and TRBJ2-5, with 8 bases that match TRBD2. V was pared by 5 bases and J by 1 base, with 3 bases of the junction left unmatched. In germline, CDR1 is SGHTA, CDR2 FQGNSA. This CDR3 region has 14 residues. The DNA of the CDR3 is TGTGCCAGCAGCGCGCGGGGGGCCCAAGAGACCCAGTACTTC. Its protein product is CASSARGAQETQYF.

Only one count was recorded for this clone. V usage is TRBV20-1 and J usage is TRBJ2-7, with a weak D call TRBD1 (6 bases). The V end lost 3 bases, the J end lost 2 bases, and 14 bases lay between the germline ends. This CDR3 region has 14 residues. Germline lookup yields CDR1 DFQATT and CDR2 SNEGSKA (reference sequence). The CDR3 loop is CSASLPRGTYEQYF. The CDR3 nucleotides are TGCAGTGCTAGTCTCCCCAGGGGTACCTACGAGCAGTACTTC.

V is TRBV6-5 and J is TRBJ1-1; D perhaps matches TRBD1 (5 bases). The CDR3 is 14 amino acids. Per the germline V gene, CDR1 is MNHEY and CDR2 is SVGAGI. Trimming took off 5 bases at V and 2 bases at J, with 12 bases between the two ends. The CDR3 sequence: CASSRGLLNTEAFF. DNA of the CDR3: TGTGCCAGCAGTCGGGGACTGCTCAACACTGAAGCTTTCTTT.

This clone was observed a handful of times. The J gene is TRBJ1-1, the V gene TRBV6-5, with D tentatively TRBD1 (5 bases). With 4 bases removed from V and 6 bases from J, the gap between germline ends came to 15 bases. From germline, CDR1 is MNHEY and CDR2 SVGAGI. The CDR3 loop spans 14 amino acids. The chain's CDR3 is CASSLQTALSEAFF. The DNA for the CDR3 is TGTGCCAGCAGTTTGCAGACAGCCCTCTCTGAAGCTTTCTTT.

The V gene is TRBV6-5, the J gene TRBJ2-5; the match to TRBD2 covers 7 bases. Germline V gives CDR1 MNHEY, CDR2 SVGAGI. With V trimmed by 9 bases and J by 5 bases, 12 bases remained unmatched. CDR3 length: 14 residues. As DNA, the CDR3 is TGTGCCAGTACCCTGGGGGGGGGTTACGAGACCCAGTACTTC. It encodes CASTLGGGYETQYF.

The chain joins TRBV28 to TRBJ1-2; D is uncertain. CDR3 size: 15 residues. V lost 3 bases to trimming and J lost 1 base, with 12 bases between them. Germline CDR1 is MDHEN and CDR2 is SYDVKM. In nucleotides, the CDR3 is TGTGCCAGCAGTTTCTCCAGGAAGATTAACTATGGCTACACCTTC. Encoded protein: CASSFSRKINYGYTF.

The chain is built from TRBV5-1 and TRBJ2-7; the D gene is possibly TRBD1 (8 bases). The CDR3 contains 17 residues. Trimming pared 4 bases from V and 4 bases from J, leaving 24 bases between. The germline V gene has CDR1 SGHRS and CDR2 YFSETQ. Here the CDR3 DNA reads TGCGCCAGCAGCCCCGGACAGGGAGGGAGACAGAGGTACGAGCAGTACTTC. It yields the protein CASSPGQGGRQRYEQYF.

The chain combines TRBV12-3 or TRBV12-4 with TRBJ1-3; D gene ambiguous. Trimming removed 6 bases from V and 11 bases from J, with 14 bases in between. CDR3 length: 12 amino acids. CDR3 DNA: TGTGCCAGCAGAGGTAGCATTCGTCCCATATATTTT. Its protein product is CASRGSIRPIYF.

V usage is TRBV7-8 and J usage is TRBJ2-2; D gene uncertain. Deletions cut 5 bases from V and 1 base from J, with 11 bases between. The CDR3 sequence is 15 residues long. CDR1 and CDR2 from the germline V gene are SGHVS and FQNEAQ. CDR3 residues: CASSRVSGNTGELFF. The CDR3 region has the DNA TGTGCCAGCAGCCGAGTGTCAGGGAACACCGGGGAGCTGTTTTTT.

The CDR3 DNA sequence: TGTGCCACCAAGGACAGGGATAATGAAAAACTGTTTTTT. Translation: CATKDRDNEKLFF. This chain connects TRBV10-3 to TRBJ1-4; 8 nucleotides match TRBD1. The V gene end was trimmed by 10 bases and the J gene end by 4 bases; junction bases not matched to a gene: 5. Germline V CDR1 and CDR2: ENHRY, SYGVKD. This CDR3 has 13 residues.

The rearrangement uses TRBV6-5 and TRBJ2-2; 7 bases fit TRBD2. From germline, CDR1 is MNHEY and CDR2 SVGAGI. The CDR3 length is 15 residues. The V and J ends lost 0 bases and 7 bases, in that order; junction bases with no gene match: 5. The CDR3: CASSYSGGDGGELFF. CDR3 sequence (DNA): TGTGCCAGCAGTTACTCTGGGGGGGACGGCGGGGAGCTGTTTTTT.

The rearrangement uses TRBV5-5 and TRBJ2-5, with D possibly matching TRBD2 (6 bases). The V and J ends lost 4 bases and 5 bases respectively, with 9 bases between them. CDR1 is SGHKS, CDR2 YYEKEE, per germline (reference sequence). This CDR3 has 12 amino acids. Here the CDR3 reads CASSEGLETQYF. The CDR3 nucleotides read TGTGCCAGCAGCGAGGGACTTGAGACCCAGTACTTC.